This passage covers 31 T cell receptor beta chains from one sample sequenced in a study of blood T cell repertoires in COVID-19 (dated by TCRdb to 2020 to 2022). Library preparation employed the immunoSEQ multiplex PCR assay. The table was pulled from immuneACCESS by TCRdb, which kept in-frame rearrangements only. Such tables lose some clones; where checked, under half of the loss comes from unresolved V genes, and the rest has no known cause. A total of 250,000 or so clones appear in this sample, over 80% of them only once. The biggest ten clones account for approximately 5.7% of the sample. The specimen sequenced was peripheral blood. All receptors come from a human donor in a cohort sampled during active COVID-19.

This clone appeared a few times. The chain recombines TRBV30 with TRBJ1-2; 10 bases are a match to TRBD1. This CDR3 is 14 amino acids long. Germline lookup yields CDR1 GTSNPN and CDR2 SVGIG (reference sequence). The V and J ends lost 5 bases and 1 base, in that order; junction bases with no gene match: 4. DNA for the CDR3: TGTGCCTGGGGGGACAGGGGACTTAACTATGGCTACACCTTC. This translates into CAWGDRGLNYGYTF.

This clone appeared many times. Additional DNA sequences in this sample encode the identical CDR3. For the CDR3, the DNA is TGTGCCAGCAGTTATGGGAGATCACCCCTCCACTTT. Encoded protein: CASSYGRSPLHF. The chain couples TRBV6-5 to TRBJ1-6; D unresolved. From germline, CDR1 is MNHEY and CDR2 SVGAGI. The CDR3 has 12 amino acids. Deletions cut 3 bases from V and 10 bases from J, with 7 bases between.

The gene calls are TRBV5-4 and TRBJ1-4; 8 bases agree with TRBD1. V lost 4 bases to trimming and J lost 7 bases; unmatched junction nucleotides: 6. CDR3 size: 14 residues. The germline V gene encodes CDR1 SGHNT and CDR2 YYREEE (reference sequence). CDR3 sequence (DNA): TGTGCCAGCAGCCCGACAGGGGTTAGTGAAAAACTGTTTTTT. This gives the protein CASSPTGVSEKLFF. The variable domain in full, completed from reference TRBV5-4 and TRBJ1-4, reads ETGVTQSPTHLIKTRGQQVTLRCSSQSGHNTVSWYQQALGQGPQFIFQYYREEENGRGNFPPRFSGLQFPNYSSELNVNALELDDSALYLCASSPTGVSEKLFFGSGTQLSVL.

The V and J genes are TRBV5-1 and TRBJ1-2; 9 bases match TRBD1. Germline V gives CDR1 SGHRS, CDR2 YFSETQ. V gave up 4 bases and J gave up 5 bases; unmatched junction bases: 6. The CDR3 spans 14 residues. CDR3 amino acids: CASSTRTGEYGYTF. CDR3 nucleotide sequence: TGCGCCAGCAGCACCCGGACAGGGGAATATGGCTACACCTTC. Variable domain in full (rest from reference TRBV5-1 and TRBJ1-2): KAGVTQTPRYLIKTRGQQVTLSCSPISGHRSVSWYQQTPGQGLQFLFEYFSETQRNKGNFPGRFSGRQFSNSRSEMNVSTLELGDSALYLCASSTRTGEYGYTFGSGTRLTVV.

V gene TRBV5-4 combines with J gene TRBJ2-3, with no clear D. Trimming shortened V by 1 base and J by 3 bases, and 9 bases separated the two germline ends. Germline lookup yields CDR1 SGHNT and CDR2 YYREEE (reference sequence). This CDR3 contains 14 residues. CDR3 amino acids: CASSLLLPTDTQYF. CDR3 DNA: TGTGCCAGCAGCTTGTTACTACCTACAGATACGCAGTATTTT.

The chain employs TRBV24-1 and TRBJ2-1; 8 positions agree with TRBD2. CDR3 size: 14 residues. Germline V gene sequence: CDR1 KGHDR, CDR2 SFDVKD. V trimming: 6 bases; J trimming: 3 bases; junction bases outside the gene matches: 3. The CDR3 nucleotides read TGTGCCACCAGTCATGCGGGGGGCTACAATGAGCAGTTCTTC. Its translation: CATSHAGGYNEQFF.

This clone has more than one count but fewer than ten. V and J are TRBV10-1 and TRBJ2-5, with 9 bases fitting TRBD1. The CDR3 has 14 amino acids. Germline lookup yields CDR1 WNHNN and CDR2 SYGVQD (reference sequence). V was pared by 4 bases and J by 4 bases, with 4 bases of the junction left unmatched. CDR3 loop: CASSGTGALETQYF. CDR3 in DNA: TGCGCCAGCAGTGGGACAGGGGCTTTAGAGACCCAGTACTTC.

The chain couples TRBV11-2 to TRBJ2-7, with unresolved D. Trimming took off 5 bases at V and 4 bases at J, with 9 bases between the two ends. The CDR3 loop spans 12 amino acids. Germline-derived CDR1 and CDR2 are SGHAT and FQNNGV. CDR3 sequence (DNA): TGTGCCAGCAGCGTCGGGTCTTACGAGCAGTACTTC. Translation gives CASSVGSYEQYF. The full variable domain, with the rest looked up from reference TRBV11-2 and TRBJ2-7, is EAGVAQSPRYKIIEKRQSVAFWCNPISGHATLYWYQQILGQGPKLLIQFQNNGVVDDSQLPKDRFSAERLKGVDSTLKIQPAKLEDSAVYLCASSVGSYEQYFGPGTRLTVT.

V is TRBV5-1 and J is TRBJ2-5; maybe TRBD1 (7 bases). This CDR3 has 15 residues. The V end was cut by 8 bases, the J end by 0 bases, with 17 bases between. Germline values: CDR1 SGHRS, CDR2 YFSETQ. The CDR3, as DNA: TGCGCCAGTGGGGCGGGCGGGACAGACCAAGAGACCCAGTACTTC. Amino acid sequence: CASGAGGTDQETQYF.

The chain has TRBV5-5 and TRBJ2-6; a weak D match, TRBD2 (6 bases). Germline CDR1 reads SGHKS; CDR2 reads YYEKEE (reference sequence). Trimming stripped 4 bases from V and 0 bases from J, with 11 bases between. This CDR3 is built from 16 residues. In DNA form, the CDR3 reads TGTGCCAGCAGCCGGGACTTCAGCTCTGGGGCCAACGTCCTGACTTTC. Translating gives CASSRDFSSGANVLTF. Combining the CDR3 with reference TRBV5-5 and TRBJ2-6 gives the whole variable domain DAGVTQSPTHLIKTRGQQVTLRCSPISGHKSVSWYQQVLGQGPQFIFQYYEKEERGRGNFPDRFSARQFPNYSSELNVNALLLGDSALYLCASSRDFSSGANVLTFGAGSRLTVL.

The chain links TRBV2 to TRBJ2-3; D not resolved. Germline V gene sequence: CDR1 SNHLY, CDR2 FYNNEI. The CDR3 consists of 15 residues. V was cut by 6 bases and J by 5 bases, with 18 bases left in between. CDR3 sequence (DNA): TGTGCCAGCAGCCCCTCCGTCCCCCTCGGAGATACGCAGTATTTT. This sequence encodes CASSPSVPLGDTQYF.

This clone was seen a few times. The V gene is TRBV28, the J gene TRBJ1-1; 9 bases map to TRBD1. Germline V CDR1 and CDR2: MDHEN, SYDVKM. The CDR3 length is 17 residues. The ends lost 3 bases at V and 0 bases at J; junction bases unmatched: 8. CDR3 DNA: TGTGCCAGCAGTTTTACCGGGACAGGGTTATTGAACACTGAAGCTTTCTTT. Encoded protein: CASSFTGTGLLNTEAFF.

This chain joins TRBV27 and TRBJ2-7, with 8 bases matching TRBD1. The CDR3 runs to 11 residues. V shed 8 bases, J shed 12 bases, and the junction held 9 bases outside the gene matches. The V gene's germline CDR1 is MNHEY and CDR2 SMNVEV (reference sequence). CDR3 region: CASRRTGTVYF. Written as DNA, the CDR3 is TGTGCCAGCCGACGGACAGGGACGGTGTACTTC.

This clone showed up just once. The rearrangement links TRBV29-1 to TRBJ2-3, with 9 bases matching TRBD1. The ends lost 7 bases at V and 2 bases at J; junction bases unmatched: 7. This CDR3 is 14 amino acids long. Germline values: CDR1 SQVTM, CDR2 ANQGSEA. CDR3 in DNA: TGCAGCGCCGGGACAGGGACCACCACAGATACGCAGTATTTT. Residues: CSAGTGTTTDTQYF.

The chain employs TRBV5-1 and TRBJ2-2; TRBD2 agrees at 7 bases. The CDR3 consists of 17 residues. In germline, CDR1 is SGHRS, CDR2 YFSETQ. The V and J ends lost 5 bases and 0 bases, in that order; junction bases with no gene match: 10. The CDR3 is CASRLTSADANTGELFF. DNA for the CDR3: TGCGCCAGCAGACTTACTAGCGCCGACGCGAACACCGGGGAGCTGTTTTTT.

As DNA, the CDR3 is TGCAGCGTTGAGAAGGGAGGCTATGGCTACACCTTC. Amino acid sequence: CSVEKGGYGYTF. V and J are TRBV29-1 and TRBJ1-2; the D is unclear. Trimming left V 3 bases short and J 4 bases short, with 9 bases between. CDR3 size: 12 residues. Germline V gene lookup returns CDR1 SQVTM and CDR2 ANQGSEA.

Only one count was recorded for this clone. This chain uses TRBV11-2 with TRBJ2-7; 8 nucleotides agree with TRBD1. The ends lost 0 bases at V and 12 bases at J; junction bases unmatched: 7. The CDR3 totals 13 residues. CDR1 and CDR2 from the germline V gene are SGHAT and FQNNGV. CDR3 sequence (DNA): TGTGCCAGCAGCTTAGATTACAGGGGGGACCCGTACTTC. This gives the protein CASSLDYRGDPYF.

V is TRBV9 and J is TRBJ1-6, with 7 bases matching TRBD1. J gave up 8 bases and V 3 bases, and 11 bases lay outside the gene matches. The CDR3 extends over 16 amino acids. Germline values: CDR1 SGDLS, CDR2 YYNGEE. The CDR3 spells CASSARGQPLDSPLHF. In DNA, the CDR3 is TGTGCCAGCAGCGCGCGGGGACAGCCTTTGGATTCACCCCTCCACTTT.

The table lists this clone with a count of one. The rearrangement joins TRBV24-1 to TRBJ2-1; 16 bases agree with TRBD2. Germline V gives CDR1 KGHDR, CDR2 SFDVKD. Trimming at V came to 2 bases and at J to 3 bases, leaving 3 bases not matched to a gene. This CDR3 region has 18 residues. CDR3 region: CATSDSGLAGGLYNEQFF. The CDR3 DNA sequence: TGTGCCACCAGTGATTCGGGACTAGCGGGAGGGCTCTACAATGAGCAGTTCTTC.

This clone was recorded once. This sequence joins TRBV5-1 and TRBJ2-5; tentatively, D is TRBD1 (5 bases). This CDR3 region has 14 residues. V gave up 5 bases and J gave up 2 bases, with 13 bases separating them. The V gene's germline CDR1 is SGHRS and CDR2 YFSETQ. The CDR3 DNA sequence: TGCGCCAGCAGGGGGCAGACAGCACAAGAGACCCAGTACTTC. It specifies CASRGQTAQETQYF.

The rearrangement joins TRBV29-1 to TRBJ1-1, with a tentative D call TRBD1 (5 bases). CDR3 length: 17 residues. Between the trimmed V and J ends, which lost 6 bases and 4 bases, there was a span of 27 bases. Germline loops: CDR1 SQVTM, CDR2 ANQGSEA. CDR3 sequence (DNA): TGCAGCGTGGGAGGGAGCTCAAGTGGGGGGTTGGCCACTGAAGCTTTCTTT. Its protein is CSVGGSSSGGLATEAFF.

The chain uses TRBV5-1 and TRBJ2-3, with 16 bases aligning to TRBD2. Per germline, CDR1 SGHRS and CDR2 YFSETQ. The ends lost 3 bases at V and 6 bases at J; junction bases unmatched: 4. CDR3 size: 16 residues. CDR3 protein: CASSSGTSGGADTQYF. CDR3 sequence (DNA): TGCGCCAGCAGCTCCGGGACTAGCGGGGGGGCGGATACGCAGTATTTT.

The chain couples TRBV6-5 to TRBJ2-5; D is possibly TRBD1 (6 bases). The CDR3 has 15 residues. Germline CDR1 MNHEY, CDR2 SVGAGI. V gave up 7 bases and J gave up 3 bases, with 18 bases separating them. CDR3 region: CASTSRGIGKETQYF. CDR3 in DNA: TGTGCCAGCACATCCAGGGGTATTGGGAAAGAGACCCAGTACTTC.

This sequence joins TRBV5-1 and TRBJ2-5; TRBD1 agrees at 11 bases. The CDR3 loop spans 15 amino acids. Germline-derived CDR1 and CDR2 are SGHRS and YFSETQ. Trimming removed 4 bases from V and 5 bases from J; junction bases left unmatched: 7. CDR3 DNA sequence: TGCGCCAGCAGCCCCGGGACAGGGGGTTTCGAGACCCAGTACTTC. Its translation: CASSPGTGGFETQYF. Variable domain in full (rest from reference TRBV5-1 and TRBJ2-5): KAGVTQTPRYLIKTRGQQVTLSCSPISGHRSVSWYQQTPGQGLQFLFEYFSETQRNKGNFPGRFSGRQFSNSRSEMNVSTLELGDSALYLCASSPGTGGFETQYFGPGTRLLVL.

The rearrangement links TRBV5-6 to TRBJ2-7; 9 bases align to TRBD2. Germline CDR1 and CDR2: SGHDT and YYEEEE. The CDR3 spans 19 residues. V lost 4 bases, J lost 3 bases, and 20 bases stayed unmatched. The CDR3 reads CASSLGPGFLAGVLYEQYF. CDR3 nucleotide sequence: TGTGCCAGCAGCCTAGGTCCAGGGTTCTTAGCGGGGGTTCTCTACGAGCAGTACTTC.

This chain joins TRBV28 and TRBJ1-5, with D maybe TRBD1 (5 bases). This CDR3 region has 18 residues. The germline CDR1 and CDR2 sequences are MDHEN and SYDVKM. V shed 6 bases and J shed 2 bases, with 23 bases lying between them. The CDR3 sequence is CASSPSRVGVSGNQPQHF. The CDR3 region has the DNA TGTGCCAGCAGCCCATCCCGTGTAGGGGTATCTGGCAATCAGCCCCAGCATTTT.

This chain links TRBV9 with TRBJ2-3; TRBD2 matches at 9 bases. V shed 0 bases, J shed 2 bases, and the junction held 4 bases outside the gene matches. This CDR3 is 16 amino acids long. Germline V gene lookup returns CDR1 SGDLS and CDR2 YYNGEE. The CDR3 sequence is CASSVGVAGATDTQYF. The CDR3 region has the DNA TGTGCCAGCAGCGTAGGGGTAGCGGGAGCCACAGATACGCAGTATTTT.

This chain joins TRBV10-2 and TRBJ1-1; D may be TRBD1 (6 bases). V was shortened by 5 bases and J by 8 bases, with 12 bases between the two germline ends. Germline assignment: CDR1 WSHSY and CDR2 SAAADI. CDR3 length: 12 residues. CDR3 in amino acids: CASSHRVGEAFF. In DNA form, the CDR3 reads TGCGCCAGCAGTCACAGGGTAGGGGAAGCTTTCTTT.

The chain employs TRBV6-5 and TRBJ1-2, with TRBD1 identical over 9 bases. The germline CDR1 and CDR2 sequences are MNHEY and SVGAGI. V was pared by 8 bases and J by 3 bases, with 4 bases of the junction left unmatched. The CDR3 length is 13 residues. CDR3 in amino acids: CASQQGADYGYTF. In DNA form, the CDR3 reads TGTGCCAGCCAACAGGGGGCCGACTATGGCTACACCTTC.

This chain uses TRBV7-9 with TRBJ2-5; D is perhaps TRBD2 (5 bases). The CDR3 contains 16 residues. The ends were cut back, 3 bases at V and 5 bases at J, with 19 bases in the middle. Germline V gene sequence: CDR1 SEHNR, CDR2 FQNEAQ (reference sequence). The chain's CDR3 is CASSFAGHSPWETQYF. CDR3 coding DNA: TGTGCCAGCAGCTTTGCGGGTCACTCCCCGTGGGAGACCCAGTACTTC.

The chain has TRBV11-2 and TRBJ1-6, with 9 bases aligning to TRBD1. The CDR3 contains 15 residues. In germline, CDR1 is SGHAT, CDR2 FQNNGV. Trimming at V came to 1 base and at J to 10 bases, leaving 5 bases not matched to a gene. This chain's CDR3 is CASSLGGTGPSPLHF. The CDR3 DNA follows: TGTGCCAGCAGCTTAGGGGGGACAGGGCCATCACCCCTCCACTTT. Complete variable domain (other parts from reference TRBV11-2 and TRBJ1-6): EAGVAQSPRYKIIEKRQSVAFWCNPISGHATLYWYQQILGQGPKLLIQFQNNGVVDDSQLPKDRFSAERLKGVDSTLKIQPAKLEDSAVYLCASSLGGTGPSPLHFGNGTRLTVT.